This T cell receptor (beta chain) was retrieved from a study of blood T cell repertoires in COVID-19. Study-wide context: Collection of acute and convalescent COVID-19 samples took place in the United States, Italy and Spain. In each case, the material was cDNA or gDNA derived from T cells, B-cell-depleted T cells, or PBMCs.

Study processing details: Estimated nucleated cell counts came from reference gene primer amplification. Clones were read by immunoSEQ multiplex PCR, and TCRdb kept only the in-frame ones, dropping some. That table supplies the V and J calls and clone size; D and trimming were determined from the DNA. In the table there are about 62,000 clones, around 87% of which are singletons. Germline V gives CDR1 SEHNR, CDR2 FQNEAQ (reference sequence). With 3 bases removed from V and 6 bases from J, the gap between germline ends came to 12 bases. The CDR3 loop spans 14 amino acids. The gene calls are TRBV7-9 and TRBJ2-1; tentative D call: TRBD2 (5 bases). Specimen: peripheral blood. The sequence was collected from a man between 70 and 80 years old with acute or convalescent COVID-19. The CDR3 nucleotides are TGTGCCAGCAGCTTTAACTTCGGGATCAATGAGCAGTTCTTC. It translates to CASSFNFGINEQFF.